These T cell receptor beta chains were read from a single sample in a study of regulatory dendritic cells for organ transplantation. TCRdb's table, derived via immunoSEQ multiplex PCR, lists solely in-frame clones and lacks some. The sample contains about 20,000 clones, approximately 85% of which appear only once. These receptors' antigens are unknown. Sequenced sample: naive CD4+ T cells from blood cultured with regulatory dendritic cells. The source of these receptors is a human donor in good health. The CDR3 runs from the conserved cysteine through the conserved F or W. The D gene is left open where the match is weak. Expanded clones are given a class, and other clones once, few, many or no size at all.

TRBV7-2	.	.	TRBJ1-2	CASVPGGYGYTF	TGTGCCAGCGTCCCGGGCGGCTATGGCTACACCTTC
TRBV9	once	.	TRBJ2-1	CASSSRTAEQFF	TGTGCCAGCAGCTCTCGGACAGCTGAGCAGTTCTTC
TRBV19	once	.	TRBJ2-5	CASSRQAQETQYF	TGTGCCAGTAGTAGACAGGCTCAAGAGACCCAGTACTTC
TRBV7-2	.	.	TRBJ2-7	CASSSPLGAYEQYF	TGTGCCAGCAGCTCCCCCTTGGGGGCCTACGAGCAGTACTTC
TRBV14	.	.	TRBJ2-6	CASSDGAGANVLTF	TGTGCCAGCAGCGACGGAGCCGGGGCCAACGTCCTGACTTTC
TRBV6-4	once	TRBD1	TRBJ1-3	CASRAGSRQGSGNTIYF	TGTGCCAGCAGGGCGGGGTCGAGACAGGGGTCTGGAAACACCATATATTTT
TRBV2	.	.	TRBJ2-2	CASSEYYSVTGELFF	TGTGCCAGCAGTGAATACTACAGTGTCACCGGGGAGCTGTTTTTT
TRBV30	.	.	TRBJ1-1	CAWREVFGAFF	TGTGCCTGGAGGGAGGTATTCGGGGCTTTCTTT
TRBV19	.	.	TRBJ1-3	CASSIISTGNTIYF	TGTGCCAGTAGTATAATATCCACTGGAAACACCATATATTTT
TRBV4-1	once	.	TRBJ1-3	CASSQGGSGGSGNTIYF	TGCGCCAGCAGCCAAGGTGGTTCGGGGGGCTCTGGAAACACCATATATTTT
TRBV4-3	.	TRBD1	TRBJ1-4	CASSQVIGTDEKLFF	TGCGCCAGCAGCCAAGTTATCGGGACAGATGAAAAACTGTTTTTT
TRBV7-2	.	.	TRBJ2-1	CASSLGIPNEQFF	TGTGCCAGCAGCTTAGGGATCCCAAATGAGCAGTTCTTC
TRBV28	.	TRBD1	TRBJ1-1	CASSFRTGGRNTEAFF	TGTGCCAGCAGTTTTAGGACAGGGGGGAGGAACACTGAAGCTTTCTTT
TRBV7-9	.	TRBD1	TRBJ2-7	CASSTGVARHEQYF	TGTGCCAGCAGTACAGGGGTGGCTAGACACGAGCAGTACTTC
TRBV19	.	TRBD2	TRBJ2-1	CASQTGGSFVDEQFF	TGTGCCAGCCAGACTGGCGGGAGCTTCGTAGATGAGCAGTTCTTC
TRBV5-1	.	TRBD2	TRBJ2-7	CASSGGLAEYYEQYF	TGCGCCAGCAGCGGAGGACTAGCGGAATACTACGAGCAGTACTTC
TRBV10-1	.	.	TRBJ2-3	CASSEFGAILGRTVDTQYF	TGCGCCAGCAGTGAGTTCGGGGCTATTTTAGGGCGCACGGTCGATACGCAGTATTTT
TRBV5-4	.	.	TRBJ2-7	CASSPGGTYEQYF	TGTGCCAGCAGCCCGGGTGGGACCTACGAGCAGTACTTC
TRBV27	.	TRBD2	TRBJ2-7	CASSFSSGDGGEQYF	TGTGCCAGCAGTTTCTCTAGCGGGGACGGGGGCGAGCAGTACTTC
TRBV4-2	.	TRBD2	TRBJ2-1	CASSPGLIGGGFFNEQFF	TGTGCCAGCAGCCCAGGCCTCATTGGGGGGGGATTTTTTAATGAGCAGTTCTTC
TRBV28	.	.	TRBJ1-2	CASSLSASNYGYTF	TGTGCCAGCAGTTTATCGGCATCTAACTATGGCTACACCTTC
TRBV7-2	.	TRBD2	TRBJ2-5	CASSLGLADGETQYF	TGTGCCAGCAGCTTAGGACTAGCAGACGGAGAGACCCAGTACTTC
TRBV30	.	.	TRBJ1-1	CAWSVQESVDRNTEAFF	TGTGCCTGGAGTGTACAAGAATCGGTGGACAGGAACACTGAAGCTTTCTTT
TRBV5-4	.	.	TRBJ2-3	CASSSSPLRSVESTDTQYF	TGTGCCAGCAGCTCCTCTCCACTGCGCAGCGTCGAGAGCACAGATACGCAGTATTTT
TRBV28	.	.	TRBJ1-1	CASHVNTEAFF	TGTGCCAGCCACGTGAACACTGAAGCTTTCTTT
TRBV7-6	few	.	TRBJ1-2	CASSLDFNYGYTF	TGTGCCAGCAGCTTAGACTTCAACTATGGCTACACCTTC
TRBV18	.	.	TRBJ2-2	CASSPLPQSGSNTGELFF	TGTGCCAGCTCACCACTTCCACAGTCCGGATCGAACACCGGGGAGCTGTTTTTT
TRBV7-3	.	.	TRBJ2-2	CASNPGGGVTGELFF	TGTGCCAGCAATCCCGGTGGGGGAGTTACCGGGGAGCTGTTTTTT
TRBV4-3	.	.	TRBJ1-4	CASSQDLGAPGGNEKLFF	TGCGCCAGCAGCCAAGACTTGGGGGCCCCAGGAGGTAATGAAAAACTGTTTTTT
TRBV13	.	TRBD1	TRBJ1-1	CASSSLDRQGSQPEAFF	TGTGCCAGCAGCTCCCTAGATCGACAGGGTAGCCAACCTGAAGCTTTCTTT
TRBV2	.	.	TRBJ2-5	CASLRGGETQYF	TGTGCCAGCCTCAGGGGTGGGGAGACCCAGTACTTC
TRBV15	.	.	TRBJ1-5	CATSSGTGRFGQPQHF	TGTGCCACCAGCAGCGGTACGGGGCGGTTTGGGCAGCCCCAGCATTTT
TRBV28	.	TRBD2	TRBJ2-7	CASAGEAEQYF	TGTGCCAGTGCGGGGGAGGCCGAGCAGTACTTC
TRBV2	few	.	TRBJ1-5	CASSEGGNQPQHF	TGTGCCAGCAGTGAAGGGGGAAATCAGCCCCAGCATTTT
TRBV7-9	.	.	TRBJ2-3	CASSLVGHF	TGTGCCAGCAGCTTAGTCGGGCATTTT
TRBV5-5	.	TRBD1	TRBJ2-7	CASSLVYVTGMTYEQYF	TGTGCCAGCAGCTTGGTTTACGTGACAGGGATGACCTACGAGCAGTACTTC
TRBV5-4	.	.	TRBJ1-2	CASSFGNYGYTF	TGTGCCAGCAGCTTCGGGAACTATGGCTACACCTTC
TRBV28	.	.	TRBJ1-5	CASSPAGGNNQPQHF	TGTGCCAGCAGCCCCGCTGGGGGGAACAATCAGCCCCAGCATTTT
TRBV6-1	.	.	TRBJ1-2	CASSETYGYTF	TGTGCCAGCAGCGAGACCTATGGCTACACCTTC
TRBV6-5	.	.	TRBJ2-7	CATKRVEGLEQYF	TGTGCCACAAAGAGAGTAGAGGGGCTCGAGCAGTACTTC
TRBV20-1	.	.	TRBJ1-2	CSAGTIYGYTF	TGCAGTGCTGGGACAATCTATGGCTACACCTTC
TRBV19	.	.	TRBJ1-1	CASSVETGTEAFF	TGTGCCAGTAGTGTCGAGACAGGCACTGAAGCTTTCTTT
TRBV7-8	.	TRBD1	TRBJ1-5	CASSLGVTRDRDQPQHF	TGTGCCAGCAGCTTAGGAGTAACCCGGGACAGGGATCAGCCCCAGCATTTT
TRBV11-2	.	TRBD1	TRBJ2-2	CASNPGQGWDGELFF	TGTGCCAGCAACCCGGGACAGGGGTGGGACGGGGAGCTGTTTTTT
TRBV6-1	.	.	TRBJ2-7	CASSEQGYISYEQYF	TGTGCCAGCAGTGAACAGGGGTATATCTCCTACGAGCAGTACTTC
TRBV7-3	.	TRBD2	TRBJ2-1	CASSLLGLASYNEQFF	TGTGCCAGCAGCTTATTGGGACTAGCCTCCTACAATGAGCAGTTCTTC
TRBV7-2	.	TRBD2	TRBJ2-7	CASSQPYSGGYEQYF	TGTGCCAGCAGCCAACCTTATAGCGGGGGGTACGAGCAGTACTTC
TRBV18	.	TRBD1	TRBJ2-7	CASSPDRGSYEQYF	TGTGCCAGCTCACCGGACAGGGGGTCCTACGAGCAGTACTTC
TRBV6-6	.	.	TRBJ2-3	CASTGDTDTQYF	TGTGCCAGCACCGGAGACACAGATACGCAGTATTTT
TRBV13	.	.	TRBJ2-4	CASSRLGELWENIQYF	TGTGCCAGCAGCCGCCTGGGGGAGTTATGGGAAAACATTCAGTACTTC
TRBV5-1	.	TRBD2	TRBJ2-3	CASSARPPTSGPTDTQYF	TGCGCCAGCAGCGCTAGGCCCCCTACTAGCGGGCCGACAGATACGCAGTATTTT
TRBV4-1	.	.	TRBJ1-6	CASSQVPHSPLHF	TGCGCCAGCAGCCAAGTCCCACATTCACCCCTCCACTTT
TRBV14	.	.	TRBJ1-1	CASSRNWAGMNTEAFF	TGTGCCAGCAGCCGGAACTGGGCGGGAATGAACACTGAAGCTTTCTTT
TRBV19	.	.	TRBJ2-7	CASKKDYPSYEQYF	TGTGCCAGTAAAAAGGACTACCCCTCCTACGAGCAGTACTTC
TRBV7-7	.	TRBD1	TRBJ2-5	CASSLQGDTQYF	TGTGCTAGCAGCCTCCAGGGGGATACCCAGTACTTC
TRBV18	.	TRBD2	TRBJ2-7	CASSPLGGASYEQYF	TGTGCCAGCTCACCACTCGGGGGGGCGTCCTACGAGCAGTACTTC
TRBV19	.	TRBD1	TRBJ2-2	CASRGWTGPGELFF	TGTGCCAGCAGAGGTTGGACAGGGCCCGGGGAGCTGTTTTTT
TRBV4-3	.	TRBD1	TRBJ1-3	CASSYHSDRDSVLTGNTIYF	TGCGCCAGCAGCTACCATTCCGACAGGGACTCGGTACTAACTGGAAACACCATATATTTT
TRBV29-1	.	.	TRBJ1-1	CSGEGRATEAFF	TGCAGCGGGGAGGGCAGGGCCACTGAAGCTTTCTTT